This entry is about one TCR beta chain. Its antigen is unidentified. Time point given: sample taken at primary tumor resection. The input material, whole RNA from tumor, nontumor lung or frozen PBMC, was sequenced unsorted. Samples came from some 73 TRACERx patients with untreated early-stage lung cancer. Each CDR3 protein is one row after TCRdb ran MiXCR on the 5' RACE reads. The data show 40,000 or so distinct CDR3 sequences, around 7% seen once. The data originate from a study of spatial heterogeneity in lung cancer. General study results and limits: Resection saw ubiquitous expanded tumor TCRs appear in blood more than follow-up did.

The CDR3 loop spans 14 amino acids. Germline V gene sequence: CDR1 LGHNA, CDR2 YSLEER. Trimming pared 0 bases from V and 3 bases from J, leaving 9 bases between. The chain links TRBV4-3 to TRBJ2-7; the D gene is possibly TRBD1 (6 bases). The material was PBMCs, obtained at surgery. The receptor's source is a male donor with early-stage non-small cell lung cancer. The CDR3 nucleotides read TGCGCCAGCAGCCAAGATCTACAGGGCTACGAGCAGTACTTC. Amino acid sequence: CASSQDLQGYEQYF.